This T cell receptor (beta chain) came from a study of cytotoxic CD8 clonotypes in ibrutinib-treated CLL. Turning to the study itself: Researchers reported 11 relapsed/refractory and about 14 treatment-naive patients, roughly 17 of them IGHV unmutated. Samples had a mean of around 280,000 productive templates and tens of thousands of productive rearrangements.

The CDR3 sequence is 12 residues long. Germline V CDR1 and CDR2: SGHTA, FQGNSA. Trimming left V 2 bases short and J 7 bases short, with 9 bases between. Sequencing used immunoSEQ multiplex PCR; TCRdb keeps in-frame clones, though not all of them. The sample has approximately 190,000 clones; around 70% are singletons. The gene calls are TRBV7-2 and TRBJ2-7; unclear D gene. Sequencing was performed on PBMCs, taken after 12 months of ibrutinib treatment. The TCR was taken from a human donor with chronic lymphocytic leukemia. The CDR3 spells CASSLLGNEQYF. The CDR3 coding sequence is TGTGCCAGCAGCTTACTGGGGAATGAGCAGTACTTC.